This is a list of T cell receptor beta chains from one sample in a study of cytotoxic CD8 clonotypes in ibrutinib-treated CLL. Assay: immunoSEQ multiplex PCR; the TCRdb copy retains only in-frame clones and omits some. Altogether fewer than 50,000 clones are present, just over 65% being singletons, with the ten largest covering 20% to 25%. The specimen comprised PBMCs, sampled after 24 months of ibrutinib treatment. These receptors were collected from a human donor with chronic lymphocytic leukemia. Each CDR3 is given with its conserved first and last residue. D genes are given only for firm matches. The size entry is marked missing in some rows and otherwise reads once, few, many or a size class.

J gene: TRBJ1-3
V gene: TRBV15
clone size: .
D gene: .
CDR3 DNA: TGTGCCACCAGCTACTATTTTACAGGAAACTCTGGAAACACCATATATTTT
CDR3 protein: CATSYYFTGNSGNTIYF

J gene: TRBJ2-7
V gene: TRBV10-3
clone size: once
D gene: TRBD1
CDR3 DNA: TGTGCCACCGCCGGGACAGCAACCTACGAGCAGTACTTC
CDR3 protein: CATAGTATYEQYF

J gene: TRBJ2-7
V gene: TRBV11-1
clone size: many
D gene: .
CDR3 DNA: TGTGCCAGCAGCGAGAGTTACTCCTACGAGCAGTACTTC
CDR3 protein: CASSESYSYEQYF

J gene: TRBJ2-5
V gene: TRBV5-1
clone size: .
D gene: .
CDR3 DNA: TGCGCCAGCAGCTTTCCGGAGTCGGGAGAGACCCAGTACTTC
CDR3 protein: CASSFPESGETQYF

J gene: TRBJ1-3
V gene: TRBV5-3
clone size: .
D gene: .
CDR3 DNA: TGTGCCAGAGGTATAGGGGTTTGCTCTGGAAACACCATATATTTT
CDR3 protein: CARGIGVCSGNTIYF

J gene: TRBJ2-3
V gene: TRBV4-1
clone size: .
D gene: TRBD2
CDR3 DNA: TGCGCCAGCAGCCAAAGAGCATTAGCGGGGAGCACAGATACGCAGTATTTT
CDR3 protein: CASSQRALAGSTDTQYF

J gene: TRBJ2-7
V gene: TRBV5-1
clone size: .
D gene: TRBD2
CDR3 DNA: TGCGCCAGCAGCTTGGAGGGCGGGAGCTACGAGCAGTACTTC
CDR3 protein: CASSLEGGSYEQYF

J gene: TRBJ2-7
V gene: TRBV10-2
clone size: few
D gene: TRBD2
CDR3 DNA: TGCGCCAGCAGAGTGAGCGGGGCCATAGAAGCGGGGCAGTACTTC
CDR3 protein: CASRVSGAIEAGQYF

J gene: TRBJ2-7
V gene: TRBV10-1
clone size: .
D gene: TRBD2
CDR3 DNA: TGCGCCAGCAGTGTTCCAGCGGGAAGGCAGTACTTC
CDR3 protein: CASSVPAGRQYF

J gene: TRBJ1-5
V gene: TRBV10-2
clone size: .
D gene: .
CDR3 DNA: TGCGCCAGCAGGGACAGAGCCAATCAGCCCCAGCATTTT
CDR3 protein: CASRDRANQPQHF

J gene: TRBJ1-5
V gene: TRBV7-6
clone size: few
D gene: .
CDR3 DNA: TGTGCCAGCAGCTTAGTAGCAGGAACCAATCAGCCCCAGCATTTT
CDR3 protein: CASSLVAGTNQPQHF

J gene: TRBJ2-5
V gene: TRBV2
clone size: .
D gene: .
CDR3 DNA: TGTGCCAGCAGTGATCGGGGGCTCCAAGAGACCCAGTACTTC
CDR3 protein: CASSDRGLQETQYF

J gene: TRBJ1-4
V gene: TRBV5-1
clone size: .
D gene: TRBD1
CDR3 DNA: TGCGCCAGCAGCCCCAGTGTCACGACAGGGGCTGAAAAACTGTTTTTT
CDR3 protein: CASSPSVTTGAEKLFF

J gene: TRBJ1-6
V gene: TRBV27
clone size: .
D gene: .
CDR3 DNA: TGTGCCAGCAGTTTATCAAATTACTTGACACCCCTCCACTTT
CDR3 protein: CASSLSNYLTPLHF

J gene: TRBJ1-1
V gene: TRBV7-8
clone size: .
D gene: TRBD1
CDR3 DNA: TGTGCCAGCAGCTATGGACAGGGCACTGAAGCTTTCTTT
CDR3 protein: CASSYGQGTEAFF

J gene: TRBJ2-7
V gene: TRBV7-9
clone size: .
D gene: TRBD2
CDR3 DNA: TGTGCCAGCAGCTTAGCCCTAGCGGGCGAGCAGTACTTC
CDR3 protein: CASSLALAGEQYF

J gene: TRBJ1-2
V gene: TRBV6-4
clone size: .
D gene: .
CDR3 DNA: TGTGCCAGCAGTGACTCCAAACCCCTTACTAACTATGGCTACACCTTC
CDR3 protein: CASSDSKPLTNYGYTF

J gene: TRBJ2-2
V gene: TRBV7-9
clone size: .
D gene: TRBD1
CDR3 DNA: TGTGCCAGCAGCACCGGGACAGGGGGCACCGGGGAGCTGTTTTTT
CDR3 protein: CASSTGTGGTGELFF

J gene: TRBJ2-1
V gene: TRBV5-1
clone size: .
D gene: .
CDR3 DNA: TGCGCCAGCAGCCAAGGGTTGGGGGAGTACAATGAGCAGTTCTTC
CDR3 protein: CASSQGLGEYNEQFF

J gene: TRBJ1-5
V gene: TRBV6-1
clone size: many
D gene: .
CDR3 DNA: TGTGCCAGCAGTGCTTCAGGGGGCAATCAGCCCCAGCATTTT
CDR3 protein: CASSASGGNQPQHF

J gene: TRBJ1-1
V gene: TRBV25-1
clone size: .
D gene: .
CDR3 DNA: TGTGCCAGCAAACGATGGAACACTGAAGCTTTCTTT
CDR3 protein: CASKRWNTEAFF

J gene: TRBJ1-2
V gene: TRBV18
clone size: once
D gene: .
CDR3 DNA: TGTGCCAGCCGGAGTGCCGGGTTTGGCTACACCTTC
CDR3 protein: CASRSAGFGYTF

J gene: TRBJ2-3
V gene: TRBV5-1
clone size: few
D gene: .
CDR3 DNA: TGCGCCAGCAGCTTGTCAACAGGGAGGTCAGATACGCAGTATTTT
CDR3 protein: CASSLSTGRSDTQYF

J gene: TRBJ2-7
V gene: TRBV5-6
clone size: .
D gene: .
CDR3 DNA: TGTGCCAGCAGCTTGGGTCTTGGTTACGAGCAGTACTTC
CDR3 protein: CASSLGLGYEQYF

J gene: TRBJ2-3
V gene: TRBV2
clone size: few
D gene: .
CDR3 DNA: TGTGCCAGCAGTGAAGGGGGTTCGCAGTATTTT
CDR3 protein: CASSEGGSQYF

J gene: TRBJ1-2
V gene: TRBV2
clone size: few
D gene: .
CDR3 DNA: TGTGCCAGCAGTGTAGGAGCCCTAAACTATGGCTACACCTTC
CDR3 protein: CASSVGALNYGYTF

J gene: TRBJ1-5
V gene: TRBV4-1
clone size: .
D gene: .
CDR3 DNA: TGCGCCAGCAGCCAAGATGGGAACAGGGATCAGCCCCAGCATTTT
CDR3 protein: CASSQDGNRDQPQHF

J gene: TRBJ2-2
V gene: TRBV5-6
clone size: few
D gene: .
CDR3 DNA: TGTGCCAGCAGCTTTTTTCTTGGGGGGGAGCTGTTTTTT
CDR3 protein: CASSFFLGGELFF

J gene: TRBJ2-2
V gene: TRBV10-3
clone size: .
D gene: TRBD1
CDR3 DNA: TGTGCCATCAGTCGAAGGGACAGGGATAACACCGGGGAGCTGTTTTTT
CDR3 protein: CAISRRDRDNTGELFF

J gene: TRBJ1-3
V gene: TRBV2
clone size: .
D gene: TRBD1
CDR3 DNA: TGTGCCAGCAGTCCGGACAGGGCTAACACCATATATTTT
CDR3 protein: CASSPDRANTIYF

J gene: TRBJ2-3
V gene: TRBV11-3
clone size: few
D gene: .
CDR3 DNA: TGTGCCAGCAGCTCTGGTCGCCACGGGGCGTGGGATACGCAGTATTTT
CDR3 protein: CASSSGRHGAWDTQYF

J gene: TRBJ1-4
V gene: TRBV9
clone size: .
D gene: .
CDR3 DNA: TGTGCCAGCAGCGTATCTCCTGGGAGCACTAATGAAAAACTGTTTTTT
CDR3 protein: CASSVSPGSTNEKLFF

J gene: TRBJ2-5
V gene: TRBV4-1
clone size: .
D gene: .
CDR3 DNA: TGCGCCAGCAGCCAAAAGAGTCCGGGCGTCCAAGAGACCCAGTACTTC
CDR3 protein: CASSQKSPGVQETQYF

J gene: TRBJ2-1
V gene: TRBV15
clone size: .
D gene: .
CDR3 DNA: TGTGCCACCAGCAAGGGGCAGGTTTACAATGAGCAGTTCTTC
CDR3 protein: CATSKGQVYNEQFF

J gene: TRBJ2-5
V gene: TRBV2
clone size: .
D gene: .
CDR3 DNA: TGTGCCAGCAGGGAGCGAGAGACCCAGTACTTC
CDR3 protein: CASRERETQYF

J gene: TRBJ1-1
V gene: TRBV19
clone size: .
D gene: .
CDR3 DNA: TGTGCCAGTAGTATAGGAATCAGGGCGGCTGAAGCTTTCTTT
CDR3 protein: CASSIGIRAAEAFF

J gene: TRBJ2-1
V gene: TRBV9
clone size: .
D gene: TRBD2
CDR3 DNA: TGTGCCAGCAGCTTAGGACTAGCGCACAATGAGCAGTTCTTC
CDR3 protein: CASSLGLAHNEQFF

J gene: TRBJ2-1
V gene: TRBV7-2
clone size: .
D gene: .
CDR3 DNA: TGTGCCAGCAGCCCCCAAGGGGGTGAGCAGTTCTTC
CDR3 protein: CASSPQGGEQFF

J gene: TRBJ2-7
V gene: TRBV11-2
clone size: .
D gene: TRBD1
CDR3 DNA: TGTGCCAGCAGCTCGGACAGGGGGCCTGCCTACGAGCAGTACTTC
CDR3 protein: CASSSDRGPAYEQYF

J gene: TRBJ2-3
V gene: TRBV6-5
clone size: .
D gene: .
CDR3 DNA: TGTGCCAGCAGTTACACCGCGAGAGGCCTTCCAGATACGCAGTATTTT
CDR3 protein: CASSYTARGLPDTQYF

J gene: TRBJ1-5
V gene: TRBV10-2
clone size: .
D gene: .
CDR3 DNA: TGCGCCAGCAGTGAATTGTCTGGGGTAAATCAGCCCCAGCATTTT
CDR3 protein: CASSELSGVNQPQHF

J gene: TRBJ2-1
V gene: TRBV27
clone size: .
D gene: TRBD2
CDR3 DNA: TGTGCCAGCAGTTCGGGGACTAGCGGGAGGCACTACAATGAGCAGTTCTTC
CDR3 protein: CASSSGTSGRHYNEQFF